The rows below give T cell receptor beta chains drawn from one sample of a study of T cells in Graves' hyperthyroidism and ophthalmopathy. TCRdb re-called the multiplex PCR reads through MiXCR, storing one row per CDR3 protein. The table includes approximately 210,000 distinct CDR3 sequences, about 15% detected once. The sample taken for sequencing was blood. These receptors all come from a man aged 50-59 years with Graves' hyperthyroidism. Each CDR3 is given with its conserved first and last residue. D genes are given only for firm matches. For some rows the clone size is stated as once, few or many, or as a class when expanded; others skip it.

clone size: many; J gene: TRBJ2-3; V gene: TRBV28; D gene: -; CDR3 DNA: TGTGCCAGCAACCTGGGCGACAGAAGCACAGATACGCAGTATTTT; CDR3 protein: CASNLGDRSTDTQYF
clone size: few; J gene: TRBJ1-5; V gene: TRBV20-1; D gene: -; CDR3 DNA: TGCAGTGCTAGCGGACGGGGAATGCCCCAGCATTTT; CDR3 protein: CSASGRGMPQHF
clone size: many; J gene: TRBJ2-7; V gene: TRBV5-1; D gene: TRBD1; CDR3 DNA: TGCGCCAGCAGCTCGGGGACAGGGGGCGCATCCTACGAGCAGTACTTC; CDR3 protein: CASSSGTGGASYEQYF
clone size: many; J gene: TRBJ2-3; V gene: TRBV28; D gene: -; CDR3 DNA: TGTGCCAGCAGTTTACAGAGCACAGATACGCAGTATTTT; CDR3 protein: CASSLQSTDTQYF
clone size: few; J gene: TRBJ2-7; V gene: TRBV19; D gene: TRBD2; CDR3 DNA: TGTGCCAGTAGTGCCGTTGGAAGCGGGAGTTACGGGCAGTACTTC; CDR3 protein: CASSAVGSGSYGQYF
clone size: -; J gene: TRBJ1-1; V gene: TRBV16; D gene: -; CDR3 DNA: TGTGCCAGCAGCCAATCAGGGCACGGCACTGAAGCTTTCTTT; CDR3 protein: CASSQSGHGTEAFF
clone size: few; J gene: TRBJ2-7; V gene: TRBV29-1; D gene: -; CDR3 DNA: TGCAGCGTTGAGATCCCCGGGAGCTCTCGCGAGCAGTACTTC; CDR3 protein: CSVEIPGSSREQYF
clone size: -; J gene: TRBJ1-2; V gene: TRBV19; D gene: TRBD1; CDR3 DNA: TGTGCCAGTAGTAGGGGACAGGGGCCTAACTATGGCTACACCTTC; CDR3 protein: CASSRGQGPNYGYTF
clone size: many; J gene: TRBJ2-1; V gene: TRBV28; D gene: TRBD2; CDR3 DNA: TGTGCCAGCAGTCCTCGACTAGCGGGACGCTTGTACAATGAGCAGTTCTTC; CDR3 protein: CASSPRLAGRLYNEQFF
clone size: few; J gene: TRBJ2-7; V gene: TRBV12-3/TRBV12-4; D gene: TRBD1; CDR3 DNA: TGTGCCAGCAGTCCACGGGACAGAATTTTCTACGAGCAGTACTTC; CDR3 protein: CASSPRDRIFYEQYF
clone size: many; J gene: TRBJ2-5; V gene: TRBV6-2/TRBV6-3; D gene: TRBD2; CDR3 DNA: TGTGCCAGCAGTTACCCATGGACTAGCGGGACACCCGAAGAGACCCAGTACTTC; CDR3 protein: CASSYPWTSGTPEETQYF
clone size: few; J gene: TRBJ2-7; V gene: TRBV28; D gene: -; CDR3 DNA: TGTGCCAGCAGTTTGTGGACAGTTTTAGGAGGTCCCTACGAGCAGTACTTC; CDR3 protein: CASSLWTVLGGPYEQYF
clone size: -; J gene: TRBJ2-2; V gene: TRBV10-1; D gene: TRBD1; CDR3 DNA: TGCGCCAGCAGTGAGAGGACAGGGAACACCGGGGAGCTGTTTTTT; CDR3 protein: CASSERTGNTGELFF
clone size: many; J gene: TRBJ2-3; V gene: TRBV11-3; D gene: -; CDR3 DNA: TGTGCCAGCAGCTCCGGCGTAGGTCGCAGCGTCGCAGATACGCAGTATTTT; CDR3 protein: CASSSGVGRSVADTQYF
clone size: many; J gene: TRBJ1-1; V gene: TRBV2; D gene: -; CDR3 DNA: TGTGCCATTGGACGGGAAGGTGAAGCTTTCTTT; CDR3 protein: CAIGREGEAFF
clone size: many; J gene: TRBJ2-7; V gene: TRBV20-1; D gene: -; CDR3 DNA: TGCAGTGCTCTGGACGATACCCGAGGGGGGTTCTTCACCTACGAGCAGTACTTC; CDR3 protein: CSALDDTRGGFFTYEQYF
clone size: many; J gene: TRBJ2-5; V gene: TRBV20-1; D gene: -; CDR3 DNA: TGCAGTTCTGGGGAGACCCAGTACTTC; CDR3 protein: CSSGETQYF
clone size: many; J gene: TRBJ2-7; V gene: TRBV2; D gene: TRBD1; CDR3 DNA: TGTGCCAGCAGTGGGGGACAGTACTCCTACGAGCAGTACTTC; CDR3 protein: CASSGGQYSYEQYF
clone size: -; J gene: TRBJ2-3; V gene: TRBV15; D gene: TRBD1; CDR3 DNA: TGTGCCACCAGCAGATTTAGACAGGGAAGAGATACGCAGTATTTT; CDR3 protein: CATSRFRQGRDTQYF
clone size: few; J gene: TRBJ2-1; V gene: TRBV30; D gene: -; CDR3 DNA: TGTGCCGGGTGGGGCGGAGAGCAGTTCTTC; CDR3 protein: CAGWGGEQFF
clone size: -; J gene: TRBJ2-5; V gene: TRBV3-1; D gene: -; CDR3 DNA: TGTGCCAGCAGCCAAGAGACAAGTGGAATAGAGACCCAGTACTTC; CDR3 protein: CASSQETSGIETQYF
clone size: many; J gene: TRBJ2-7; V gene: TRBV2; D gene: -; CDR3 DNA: TGTGCCAGCAGTCCGGGGGCCACCTACGAGCAGTACTTC; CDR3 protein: CASSPGATYEQYF
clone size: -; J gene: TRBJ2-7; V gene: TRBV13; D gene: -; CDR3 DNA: TGTGCCAGCAGCCCCTCCAGGGGGGTATTCTACGAGCAGTACTTC; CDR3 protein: CASSPSRGVFYEQYF
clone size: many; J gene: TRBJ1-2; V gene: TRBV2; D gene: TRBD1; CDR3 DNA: TGTGCCAGCAGACGACAGGGGTCGTGGTATGGCTACACCTTC; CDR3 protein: CASRRQGSWYGYTF
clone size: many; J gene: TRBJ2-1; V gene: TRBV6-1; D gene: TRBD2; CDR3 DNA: TGTGCCAGCAGTCGAATACTAGCGGGAGGGGTTAATGAGCAGTTCTTC; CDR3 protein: CASSRILAGGVNEQFF
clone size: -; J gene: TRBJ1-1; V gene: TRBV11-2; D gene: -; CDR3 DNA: TGTGCCAGCAGCTTGGCCCCCAGGGGAACTGAAGCTTTCTTT; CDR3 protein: CASSLAPRGTEAFF
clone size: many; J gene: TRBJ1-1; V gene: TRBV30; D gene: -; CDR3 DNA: TGTGCCAGAAAAACGGGGGTGGCCACTGAAGCTTTCTTT; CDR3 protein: CARKTGVATEAFF
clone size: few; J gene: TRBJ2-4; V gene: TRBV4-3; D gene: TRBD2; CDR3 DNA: TGCGCCAGCAGCCTACGACTAGCGGGAGGGGAAAACATTCAGTACTTC; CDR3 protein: CASSLRLAGGENIQYF
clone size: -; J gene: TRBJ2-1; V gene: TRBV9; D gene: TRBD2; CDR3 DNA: TGTGCCAGCAGCGCCTACGTTGCGGGAGGACTAGATGAGCAGTTCTTC; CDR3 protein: CASSAYVAGGLDEQFF
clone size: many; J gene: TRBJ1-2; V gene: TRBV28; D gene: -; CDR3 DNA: TGTGCCAGCATAGGGCAGCTCTATGGCTACACCTTC; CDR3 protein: CASIGQLYGYTF
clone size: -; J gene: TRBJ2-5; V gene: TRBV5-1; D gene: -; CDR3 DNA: TGCGCCAGCAGCTTTCTCACCAGACAAGAGACCCAGTACTTC; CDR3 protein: CASSFLTRQETQYF
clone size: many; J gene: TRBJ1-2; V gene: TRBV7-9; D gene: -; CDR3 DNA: TGTGCCAGCAGCTACCCCCGGACGGACCATGGCTACACCTTC; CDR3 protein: CASSYPRTDHGYTF
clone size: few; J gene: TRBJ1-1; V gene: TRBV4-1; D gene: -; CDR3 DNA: TGCGCCAGCAGCCAAGAGAGCCCGGGGGCTTTCACTGAAGCTTTCTTT; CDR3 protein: CASSQESPGAFTEAFF
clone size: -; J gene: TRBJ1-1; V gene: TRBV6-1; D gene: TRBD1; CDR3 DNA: TGTGCCAGCAGAACAGGAAACAGGGGGAACACTGAAGCTTTCTTT; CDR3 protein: CASRTGNRGNTEAFF
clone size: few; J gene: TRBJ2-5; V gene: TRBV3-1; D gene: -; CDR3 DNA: TGTGCCAGCAGCCAAGGGCTCGCGGAGGGGGAGACCCAGTACTTC; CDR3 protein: CASSQGLAEGETQYF
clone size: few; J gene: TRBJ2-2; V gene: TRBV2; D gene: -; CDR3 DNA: TGTGCCAGCAGTGCGAGGGACACCGGGGAGCTGTTTTTT; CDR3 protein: CASSARDTGELFF
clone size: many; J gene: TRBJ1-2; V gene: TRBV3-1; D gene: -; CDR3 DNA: TGTGCCAGCAGCATAGGGGACTATGGCTACACCTTC; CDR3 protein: CASSIGDYGYTF
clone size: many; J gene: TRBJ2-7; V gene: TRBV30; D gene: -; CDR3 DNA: TGTGCCTGGAGTCGGCCTGCCTACGAGCAGTACTTC; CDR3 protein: CAWSRPAYEQYF
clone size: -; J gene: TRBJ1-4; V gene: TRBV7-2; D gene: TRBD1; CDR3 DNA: TGTGCCAGCAGCTTGAGACAGGGGGATGAAAAACTGTTTTTT; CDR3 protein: CASSLRQGDEKLFF
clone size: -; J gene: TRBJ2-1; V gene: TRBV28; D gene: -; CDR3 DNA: TGTGCCAGCAGTAACAGGGTGCAAGGTGAGCAGTTCTTC; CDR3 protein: CASSNRVQGEQFF
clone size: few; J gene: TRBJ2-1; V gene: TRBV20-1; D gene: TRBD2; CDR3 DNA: TGCAGTGCTCCCCGGACTAGCGGAGTTTCCATAGTTAACAATGAGCAGTTCTTC; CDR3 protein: CSAPRTSGVSIVNNEQFF
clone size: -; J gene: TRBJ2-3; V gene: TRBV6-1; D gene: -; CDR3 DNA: TGTGCCAGCAGCCCATGGGGAGGGGGCAAAGATACGCAGTATTTT; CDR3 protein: CASSPWGGGKDTQYF
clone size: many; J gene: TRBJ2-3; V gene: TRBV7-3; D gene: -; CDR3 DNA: TGTGCCAGCAGCTTTGCGGCGGGGTCAGATACGCAGTATTTT; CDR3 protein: CASSFAAGSDTQYF
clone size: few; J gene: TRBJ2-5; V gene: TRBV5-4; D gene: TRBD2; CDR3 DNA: TGTGCCAGCAGCTTGGTAGATAGCGGGAGTTTGGAGACCCAGTACTTC; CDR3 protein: CASSLVDSGSLETQYF
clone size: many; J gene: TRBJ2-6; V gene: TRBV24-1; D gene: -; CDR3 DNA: TGTGCCACCAGTGACCCTCGGACAGCCTCCGACGTCCTGACTTTC; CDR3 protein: CATSDPRTASDVLTF
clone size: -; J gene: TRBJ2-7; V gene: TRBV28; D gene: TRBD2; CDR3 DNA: TGTGCCAGCAGTTCCGGGGCTAGCGGAACCTACGAGCAGTACTTC; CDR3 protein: CASSSGASGTYEQYF
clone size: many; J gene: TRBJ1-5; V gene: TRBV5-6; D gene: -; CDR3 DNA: TGTGCCAGCAGCCCGGGATGGGGGATCAATCAGCCCCAGCATTTT; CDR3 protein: CASSPGWGINQPQHF
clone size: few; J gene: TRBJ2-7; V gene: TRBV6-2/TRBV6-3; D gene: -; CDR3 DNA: TGTGCCAGCAGAACCGAGAGAACCTACGAGCAGTACTTC; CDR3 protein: CASRTERTYEQYF
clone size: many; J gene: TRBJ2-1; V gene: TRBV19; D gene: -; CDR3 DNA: TGTGCCACCTCTTTGAGCTCCTACAATGAGCAGTTCTTC; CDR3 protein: CATSLSSYNEQFF
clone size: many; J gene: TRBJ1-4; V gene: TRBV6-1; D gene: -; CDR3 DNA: TGTGCCAGCAGTTTTCAGGAGAATGAAAAACTGTTTTTT; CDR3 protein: CASSFQENEKLFF
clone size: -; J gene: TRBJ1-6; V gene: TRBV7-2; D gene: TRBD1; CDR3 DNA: TGTGCCAGCAGCTTACGGGACAGGGGCATGAATTCACCCCTCCACTTT; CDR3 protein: CASSLRDRGMNSPLHF